Sequencing of this T cell receptor beta chain was carried out in a study of T-cell reconstitution after alpha-beta-depleted transplantation in children. Preparing the TCRbeta library involved the use of unique molecular identifiers. TCRdb analysed the PCR reads with MiXCR anew, one entry per CDR3 protein. This sample has around 90,000 distinct CDR3 sequences, with 15% to 17% found just once. Regarding the study as a whole: Surviving recipient cells, namely T cells and thymic progenitors, were the source of high day-60 TCRbeta diversity in some patients. Fresh T-cell production supplied most of the T-cell counts and diversity seen one year after transplant.

Germline assignment: CDR1 MDHEN and CDR2 SYDVKM. The V gene lost 7 bases and the J gene lost 8 bases, with 12 bases spanning the gap. The CDR3 sequence is 12 residues long. This clonotype was recorded at least ten times. Its antigen remains unknown. V is TRBV28 and J is TRBJ2-1; weak D call: TRBD2 (6 bases). Sequencing was performed on PBMCs, mostly from graft donor cells, taken 180 days after TCRalphabeta/CD19-depleted stem cell transplant. This receptor was taken from a male patient aged 2 to 9 who had a stem cell transplant for acute lymphoblastic leukemia, so the T cells may come from the graft donor. CDR3 coding DNA: TGTGCCAGCACCACGTGGGACTATGAGCAGTTCTTC. It encodes CASTTWDYEQFF.